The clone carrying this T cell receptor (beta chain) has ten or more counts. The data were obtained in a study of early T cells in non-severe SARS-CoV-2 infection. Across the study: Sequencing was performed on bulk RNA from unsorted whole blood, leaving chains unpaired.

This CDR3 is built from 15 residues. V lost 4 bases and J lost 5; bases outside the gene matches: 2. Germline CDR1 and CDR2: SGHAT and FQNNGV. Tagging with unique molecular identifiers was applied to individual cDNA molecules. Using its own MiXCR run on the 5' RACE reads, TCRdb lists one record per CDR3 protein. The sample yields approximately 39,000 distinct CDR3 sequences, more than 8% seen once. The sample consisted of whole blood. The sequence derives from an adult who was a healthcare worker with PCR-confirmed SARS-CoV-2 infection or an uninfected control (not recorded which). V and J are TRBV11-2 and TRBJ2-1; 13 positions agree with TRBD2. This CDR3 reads CASSWTSGGHNEQFF. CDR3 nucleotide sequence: TGTGCCAGCAGCTGGACTAGCGGGGGCCACAATGAGCAGTTCTTC.